These 14 T cell receptor beta chains were sequenced from one sample in a study of technical replicates of blood from four donors. The data were produced by immunoSEQ multiplex PCR, yet TCRdb's version contains in-frame clones alone and is incomplete. This sample has more than 90,000 clones, with 90% to 96% found just once. Sequenced material: T cells isolated from PBMCs. These receptors originate from a human donor in good health.

The chain couples TRBV5-4 to TRBJ2-1; 10 bases agree with TRBD1. CDR3 length: 16 residues. Trimming removed 4 bases from V and 8 bases from J; junction bases left unmatched: 12. Germline assignment: CDR1 SGHNT and CDR2 YYREEE (reference sequence). The CDR3 spells CASSPSRDRGYDEQFF. In DNA, the CDR3 is TGTGCCAGCAGCCCCTCCCGGGACAGGGGATATGATGAGCAGTTCTTC.

V gene TRBV13 combines with J gene TRBJ2-7; the D gene is possibly TRBD2 (8 bases). The V end was cut by 5 bases, the J end by 5 bases, with 16 bases between. The CDR3 spans 14 residues. Germline lookup yields CDR1 PRHDT and CDR2 FYEKMQ (reference sequence). In DNA form, the CDR3 reads TGTGCCAGCAGCCCCGGGAGGGGGCTCGACGAGCAGTACTTC. Translated, it gives CASSPGRGLDEQYF.

The chain uses TRBV11-2 and TRBJ1-3; the match to TRBD1 covers 7 bases. V dropped 5 bases and J dropped 4; count of bases not matched to a gene: 8. CDR1 SGHAT and CDR2 FQNNGV come from the germline V gene. The CDR3 is 15 residues long. CDR3 loop: CASSREGARGNTIYF. CDR3 DNA: TGTGCCAGCAGCAGAGAGGGGGCGAGAGGAAACACCATATATTTT. Full variable domain (rest looked up from reference TRBV11-2 and TRBJ1-3): EAGVAQSPRYKIIEKRQSVAFWCNPISGHATLYWYQQILGQGPKLLIQFQNNGVVDDSQLPKDRFSAERLKGVDSTLKIQPAKLEDSAVYLCASSREGARGNTIYFGEGSWLTVV.

This clone appeared once. The J gene is TRBJ1-2, the V gene TRBV19; possibly TRBD1 for D (5 bases). The germline CDR1 and CDR2 sequences are LNHDA and SQIVND (reference sequence). The CDR3 sequence is 15 residues long. V lost 2 bases, J lost 4 bases, and 14 bases lay in between. CDR3 amino acids: CASSITSGGVYGYTF. The CDR3 DNA sequence: TGTGCCAGTAGTATAACCTCGGGGGGTGTCTATGGCTACACCTTC. Variable domain in full (rest from reference TRBV19 and TRBJ1-2): DGGITQSPKYLFRKEGQNVTLSCEQNLNHDAMYWYRQDPGQGLRLIYYSQIVNDFQKGDIAEGYSVSREKKESFPLTVTSAQKNPTAFYLCASSITSGGVYGYTFGSGTRLTVV.

This clone was counted a single time. The CDR3 loop is CASSAWTGDESEQFF. The CDR3 DNA sequence: TGTGCCAGCAGCGCTTGGACAGGGGACGAAAGTGAGCAGTTCTTC. This chain connects TRBV9 to TRBJ2-1; TRBD1 aligns across 9 bases. The CDR3 spans 15 residues. Per germline, CDR1 SGDLS and CDR2 YYNGEE. With 3 bases clipped from V and 9 bases from J, the junction kept 10 bases outside the gene matches.

The CDR3 reads CASSESYYEQYF. CDR3 DNA: TGTGCCAGCAGTGAATCCTACTACGAGCAGTACTTC. The V gene is TRBV25-1, the J gene TRBJ2-7; D remains unclear. V was cut by 1 base and J by 3 bases, with 4 bases left in between. Germline values: CDR1 MGHDK, CDR2 SYGVNS. The CDR3 is 12 residues long.

The rearrangement links TRBV7-2 to TRBJ2-5; a weak D match, TRBD1 (5 bases). Trimming took off 5 bases at V and 5 bases at J, with 15 bases between the two ends. The CDR3 has 14 amino acids. The V gene's germline CDR1 is SGHTA and CDR2 FQGNSA. The CDR3 bases are TGTGCCAGCAGCCGTGGACACATCGGGGAGACCCAGTACTTC. Its translation: CASSRGHIGETQYF.

The rearrangement joins TRBV15 to TRBJ2-7; D might be TRBD2 (5 bases). The length of the CDR3 is 16 residues. V was trimmed by 0 bases and J by 3 bases, leaving 15 bases between them. In germline, CDR1 is LNHNV, CDR2 YYDKDF (reference sequence). CDR3 loop: CATSRDRASSLYEQYF. In DNA, the CDR3 is TGTGCCACCAGCAGAGATCGAGCTAGCTCGCTCTACGAGCAGTACTTC.

This rearrangement joins TRBV13 to TRBJ2-3; 7 positions agree with TRBD1. CDR3 size: 16 residues. With V trimmed by 4 bases and J by 3 bases, 10 bases remained unmatched. Germline V gene sequence: CDR1 PRHDT, CDR2 FYEKMQ (reference sequence). The CDR3 DNA reads as TGTGCCAGCAGCTCAACAGGGGTCGGGTTTACAGATACGCAGTATTTT. It yields the protein CASSSTGVGFTDTQYF.

A single count supports this clone. The chain employs TRBV6-6 and TRBJ2-3; 8 positions match TRBD2. Trimming at V came to 7 bases and at J to 6 bases, leaving 6 bases not matched to a gene. CDR1 is MNHNY, CDR2 SVGAGI, per germline (reference sequence). The length of the CDR3 is 13 residues. The CDR3 spells CASTAGVADTQYF. The CDR3, as DNA: TGTGCCAGCACAGCGGGAGTAGCGGATACGCAGTATTTT.

The rearrangement links TRBV6-5 to TRBJ2-2, with 8 bases identical to TRBD2. Germline values: CDR1 MNHEY, CDR2 SVGAGI. V lost 11 bases to trimming and J lost 6 bases; unmatched junction nucleotides: 11. CDR3 length equals 14 residues. The DNA for the CDR3 is TGTGCCTCTCAAGGCCTAGCGGGCGCCGGGGAGCTGTTTTTT. Its translation: CASQGLAGAGELFF.

This clone was detected once. V usage is TRBV27 and J usage is TRBJ2-1; 11 nucleotides agree with TRBD2. Trimming at V came to 0 bases and at J to 0 bases, leaving 10 bases not matched to a gene. CDR1 and CDR2 (germline): MNHEY, SMNVEV (reference sequence). The CDR3 has 20 amino acids. The chain's CDR3 is CASSLSQPGLAASSYNEQFF. CDR3 DNA: TGTGCCAGCAGTTTATCCCAGCCGGGACTAGCGGCGAGCTCCTACAATGAGCAGTTCTTC.

J is TRBJ2-1 and V is TRBV7-2, with TRBD2 matching 7 bases. The V gene's germline CDR1 is SGHTA and CDR2 FQGNSA. V lost 5 bases and J lost 0; bases outside the gene matches: 4. The CDR3 spans 15 residues. The CDR3: CASSGTIHSYNEQFF. The DNA for the CDR3 is TGTGCCAGCAGCGGGACTATCCACTCCTACAATGAGCAGTTCTTC.

The chain couples TRBV7-2 to TRBJ1-2; possibly TRBD1 for D (5 bases). V lost 5 bases, J lost 6 bases, and 13 bases lay in between. There are 13 residues in the CDR3. Germline V gene data show CDR1 as SGHTA and CDR2 as FQGNSA. The CDR3 reads CASSRRQSDGYTF. The DNA for the CDR3 is TGTGCCAGCAGCCGACGACAGTCGGATGGCTACACCTTC.